This TCR beta chain comes out of a study of naive and memory T cell subsets (dated by TCRdb to about 2017). With respect to the entire study: The figure summarizing these samples reported approximately ten blood donors, 7 tuberculin skin test biopsies and 3 saline control biopsies. As previously described, skin biopsies were taken from tuberculin skin test sites or from saline-injected control sites and processed for RNA extraction. PCR2 was typically performed as a SYBR Green qPCR that was stopped at a set threshold, although end-point PCR (approximately 6 cycles) could be used instead for low-input samples. Study-wide findings and limitations: Skin biopsy collection and RNA processing details were not given in the paper but referenced to earlier studies. TCR sequences were reportedly recovered from both skin biopsy types, with far more TCRs at tuberculin skin test sites. The larger number of TCRs at tuberculin skin test sites was interpreted as T cell infiltration of a delayed type IV hypersensitivity reaction. The RNA-based method was acknowledged to be potentially sensitive to changes in TCR transcripts with T cell activation and differentiation.

In this sample, this clonotype turned up many times. The antigen it binds to is not known. There are no base qualities to consult, and no much larger clone falls within one base. Sample treatment or condition, as interpreted from the label and publication: skin biopsy from PPD injection site in Mantoux-positive individual. The study reported a robust and sensitive protocol to amplify, sequence and analyze TCRs, based on 3' ligation of a UMI-containing oligonucleotide to TCR cDNA. Tuberculin skin test biopsies were obtained from sites injected with PPD in individuals who had a positive Mantoux test. Before reverse transcription, total RNA that had not been cell sorted was treated with RQ1 DNase, with a target input of about 1 to 1000 ng. Libraries were prepared from skin biopsies and whole blood so that pipeline robustness could be tested in samples in which T cells form a minority population. There are 15 amino acids in the CDR3, from cysteine to phenylalanine inclusive. Only the CDR3 part of the read is kept: 45 bases, read in frame from the first base. Between the V and J ends, shortened by 4 bases and 0 bases respectively, the junction contains 7 bases. From the germline V gene, CDR1 is MNHEY and CDR2 is SVGEGT.

Library generation was performed with UMI-ligation and nested PCR. The ligated cDNA was amplified by four rounds of PCR, in which nested alpha and beta constant region primers were used together with the SP2 primer. TCR RNA was reverse transcribed with SuperScript IV using alpha and beta constant region primers for the blood and skin samples. An oligonucleotide carrying the Illumina SP2 primer and a UMI was ligated to the cDNA 3' end using T4 RNA ligase 1. The 12-nucleotide UMI was composed of two random hexamers separated by an eight-base spacer, which was included to prevent hairpin formation. From the second PCR onward, TCR alpha and beta chain libraries were processed separately, and dual indexing was applied for multiplexing. After pooling, the indexed libraries were analyzed by capillary electrophoresis and sequenced on either an Illumina MiSeq or NextSeq. Libraries were spiked with PhiX DNA at roughly 5-7.5% so that base diversity was increased and cluster recognition was improved. In the authors' own workflow: UMIs were extracted from read 2 by Demultiplexor and combined with the TCR sequence from read 1, and reads were split according to sample indices. Decombinator identified V and J genes and V-J junctions and gave each TCR a five-part identifier that included V and J deletions. Collapsinator used UMIs to correct sequencing errors and PCR amplification heterogeneity, producing a UMI-based abundance for each TCR. Identifiers were converted to nucleotide sequence by CDR3Translator and translated to amino acids, and CDR3 regions were extracted on the basis of terminal motifs. After normalization to the amount of input RNA, error-corrected alpha and beta TCR counts from blood and skin were compared. The public sequencing data were trimmed at Q25 with fastp and processed into clonotypes with MiXCR by TCRdb, which kept only in-frame beta chains. Rows with one shared CDR3 protein collapse into an entry with the most common genes and DNA. What appears here as the V and J calls and clone size reflects TCRdb's work, not the paper's. In this sample the table shows approximately 21,000 distinct CDR3 sequences, about 6.1% of which occur a single time. The ten largest clones capture 6.2% of the sample.

The clonotype originates from an adult in good health. The rearrangement joined TRBV6-2 or TRBV6-3 to TRBJ2-6; there is no confident call for the D gene. The sequences come from skin, collected from a tuberculin skin test site. The encoded CDR3 is CASSLADSGANVLTF. The sequenced DNA is TGTGCCAGCAGTTTGGCGGACTCTGGGGCCAACGTCCTGACTTTC.